The present TCR beta chain was sequenced within a study of OX40 agonist ivuxolimab in advanced cancers. Regarding the complete study: Ivuxolimab was an agonistic, fully human IgG2 monoclonal antibody directed against OX40 (CD134), a costimulatory receptor. Intravenous ivuxolimab was administered to patients every 2 weeks at six dose levels: 0.01, 0.1, 0.3, 1.5, 3 and 10 mg/kg. Of the roughly 50 dose-escalation patients, hepatocellular carcinoma was present in roughly 19, melanoma in around 15, renal cell carcinoma in 9 and head and neck cancer in 9. A male proportion of under 85% and a mean age of about 60 years, ranging from roughly 23 to 80, were recorded for the dose-escalation cohort. Prior anti-PD-1, anti-PD-L1 or anti-CTLA-4 therapy was permitted, and checkpoint inhibitors had been received by about 37% of dose-escalation patients. Three dose-escalation patients achieved partial responses, one with hepatocellular carcinoma and two with cutaneous melanoma. Peripheral TCRbeta sequencing was intended to test whether TCR sequence diversity was altered and clonal T-cell expansion was caused by ivuxolimab. The monotherapy dose-escalation portion (N ≈ 57 patients) of the phase I ivuxolimab trial is reported in the paper. Findings and caveats that apply to the study as a whole: Low levels of normalized T-cell clonal expansion were also seen in some patients who did not respond. Clonal expansion of both CD4+ and CD8+ blood T cells was observed from baseline to week 6 at doses 0.1 to 3.0 mg/kg. In the 0.1-3.0 mg/kg groups, partial responders were among the patients with the lowest normalized peripheral clonal expansion, particularly in CD8+ T cells. Which antigens the clonally expanded peripheral T cells were specific for was not determined. After ivuxolimab, expanded clones were on average more numerous among CD8+ T cells than among CD4+ T cells.

To note about this clone: What this receptor recognizes is not known. No base-level quality is on record; no much larger clone is a single base apart.

The trial excluded patients who had a history of autoimmune disease or were on systemic immunosuppression. In every dose cohort, peripheral blood was drawn for TCR sequencing at baseline, cycle 4 day 1, and cycle 7 day 1. Samples came from an open-label, multicenter, first-in-human phase I dose-escalation trial of ivuxolimab. The trial enrolled adults with locally advanced or metastatic head and neck squamous cell, hepatocellular, melanoma or renal cell carcinoma. Before TCR sequencing, CD4+ T cells and CD8+ T cells were sorted from peripheral blood as separate populations. Including the terminal cysteine and phenylalanine, the CDR3 comprises 10 residues. Only CDR3 DNA is held: 30 bases, read in frame from base 1. The germline V gene supplies CDR1 SQVTM and CDR2 ANQGSEA. V lost 5 bases and J lost 1 base; the stretch between them is 2 bases long. To sequence the TCRbeta CDR3 region, genomic DNA was isolated from the sorted cells. TCRbeta CDR3 regions were sequenced using the immunoSEQ Assay. Imported from immuneACCESS, the table was reduced by TCRdb to in-frame sequences with V and J called. These copies leave out some clones; in studies compared against another copy, an unresolved V gene accounts for under half, and the cause of the remainder is not known. The sample table shows about 58,000 clones, and roughly 77% are seen once. The ten biggest clones cover 0.75% of the sample.

This clonotype was obtained from an adult with an advanced solid tumor such as melanoma, head and neck, liver or kidney cancer. The V and J genes are TRBV29-1 and TRBJ1-1, with the D gene uncertain. The specimen was CD4+ or CD8+ T cells sorted from blood, collected in a trial of the OX40 agonist ivuxolimab. The DNA is TGCAGCGTTCGGAACACTGAAGCTTTCTTT. This sequence encodes CSVRNTEAFF.